This TCR beta chain was recorded in a study of shared clonotypes between healthy human individuals. Study conclusions and caveats: A few donors held approximately 4.5% of naive CD4 clonotypes in common. The low donor count limited represented genetic and exposure-history diversity. Naive subsets, compared against memory subsets, generally had larger estimated richness values.

The germline V gene has CDR1 SGDLS and CDR2 YYNGEE. Trimming cost V 3 bases and J 2 bases; bases outside gene matches: 4. This CDR3 contains 17 residues. Sequencing used immunoSEQ multiplex PCR; TCRdb keeps in-frame clones, though not all of them. The table lists more than 2 million clones, 90% to 95% of them singletons. On this clone itself: Its specificity is unknown.

As defined, naive CD8 cells were CD45RO-negative and positively selected for CCR7, with terminally differentiated effector memory CD45RA+ cells excluded. This sequence joins TRBV9 and TRBJ2-6, with 11 bases matching TRBD1. Sample: naive CD8+ T cells from PBMCs. The clonotype was recovered from a man between 18 and 29 years old in good health. Some clones in this sample may be carry-over from other donors' samples. As DNA, the CDR3 is TGTGCCAGCAGCGCCACGGGACAGGGGGCTGGGGCCAACGTCCTGACTTTC. This translates into CASSATGQGAGANVLTF.